The T cell receptor beta chain described here comes from a study of OX40 agonist ivuxolimab in advanced cancers. Background for the entire study: The costimulatory receptor OX40 (CD134) was targeted by ivuxolimab, a fully human IgG2 agonistic monoclonal antibody. Intravenous ivuxolimab was administered to patients every 2 weeks at six dose levels: 0.01, 0.1, 0.3, 1.5, 3 and 10 mg/kg. Among the 52 dose-escalation patients, 19 had hepatocellular carcinoma, 15 or so melanoma, 9 renal cell carcinoma and 9 head and neck cancer. In the dose-escalation cohort, around four fifths of patients were male, and the mean age was approximately 60 years, with a range of roughly 20 to 85. Patients were allowed to have had prior anti-PD-1, anti-PD-L1 or anti-CTLA-4 therapy, and around 41% of the dose-escalation patients had previously received checkpoint inhibitors. Partial responses occurred in three dose-escalation patients: two with cutaneous melanoma and one with hepatocellular carcinoma. The purpose of peripheral TCRbeta sequencing was to test whether ivuxolimab changed TCR sequence diversity and led to clonal T-cell expansion. The paper covers the monotherapy dose-escalation part of the phase I ivuxolimab trial, which included N of about 51 patients. Summary of the overall study and its limitations: Antigen specificity was not determined for the clonally expanded peripheral T cells. Clonal expansion of both CD4+ and CD8+ blood T cells was observed from baseline to week 6 at doses 0.1 to 3.0 mg/kg. After ivuxolimab, CD8+ T cells had more expanded clones than CD4+ T cells on average. Low levels of normalized T-cell clonal expansion were also seen in some patients who did not respond. In partial responders in the 0.1-3.0 mg/kg groups, normalized peripheral clonal expansion was found to be among the lowest, especially among CD8+ T cells.

Genomic DNA was isolated from the sorted cells so that the TCRbeta CDR3 region could be sequenced. The immunoSEQ Assay was used for sequencing of TCRbeta CDR3 regions. Imported from immuneACCESS, the table was reduced by TCRdb to in-frame sequences with V and J called. These copies leave out some clones; in studies compared against another copy, an unresolved V gene accounts for under half, and the cause of the remainder is not known. The sample table holds 60,000 to 95,000 clones, of which 85% to 90% were seen once. More than 0.6% of the sample belongs to the ten largest clones. Comment on this clone: No antigen is known for it. No base qualities exist here, and no much larger clone lies one base off it.

Patients with autoimmune disease history or receiving systemic immunosuppression were excluded from the trial. Peripheral blood for TCR sequencing was drawn from every dose cohort at baseline, at cycle 4 day 1 and at cycle 7 day 1. The samples were drawn from a first-in-human, open-label, multicenter phase I dose-escalation trial of ivuxolimab. Adults with locally advanced or metastatic melanoma, renal cell carcinoma, hepatocellular carcinoma or head and neck squamous cell carcinoma were enrolled in the trial. CD4+ and CD8+ T cells were sorted separately from peripheral blood before TCR sequencing. The starting material was CD4+ or CD8+ T cells sorted from blood, obtained in a trial of the OX40 agonist ivuxolimab. The clonotype was recovered from an adult with an advanced solid tumor such as melanoma, head and neck, liver or kidney cancer.

The nucleotide sequence is given as TGCGCCAGCAGCTTGCGTTCCTCAAACACTGAAGCTTTCTTT. This encodes CASSLRSSNTEAFF. The chain is encoded by TRBV5-1 joined to TRBJ1-1, with no confident D gene call. From its cysteine to its phenylalanine, the CDR3 spans 14 amino acids. Left in the record is the CDR3 DNA by itself, 42 bases read in frame from the first base. CDR1 SGHRS and CDR2 YFSETQ were looked up in the germline V gene. V was cut back by 1 base and J by 2 bases, leaving a gap of 9 bases between them. Outside the CDR3, residues come from the reference TRBV5-1 and TRBJ1-1 proteins, so the full variable domain is: KAGVTQTPRYLIKTRGQQVTLSCSPISGHRSVSWYQQTPGQGLQFLFEYFSETQRNKGNFPGRFSGRQFSNSRSEMNVSTLELGDSALYLCASSLRSSNTEAFFGQGTRLTVV.